These 14 T cell receptor beta chains share one sample of origin, sequenced in a study of cytomegalovirus exposure and HLA in healthy donors. PCR was performed using 60 Vbeta and 13 Jbeta primers. TCRdb keeps only in-frame clones here, not all; method: immunoSEQ multiplex PCR. This table has about 140,000 clones, around 80% appearing once. The sequenced sample consisted of PBMCs. These TCRs come from a man younger than 45 in good health and CMV-seronegative.

The chain uses TRBV18 and TRBJ2-1; D possibly corresponds to TRBD1 (6 bases). The germline V gene encodes CDR1 KGHSH and CDR2 LQKENI. This CDR3 comprises 17 residues. V lost 0 bases to trimming and J lost 0 bases, with 12 bases between them. CDR3 amino acids: CASSPPPGASSYNEQFF. DNA of the CDR3: TGTGCCAGCTCACCACCGCCAGGGGCTAGCTCCTACAATGAGCAGTTCTTC.

This clone occurred a few times. The V call is TRBV6-1, the J call TRBJ2-1; D possibly corresponds to TRBD1 (6 bases). CDR1 MNHNS and CDR2 SASEGT come from the germline V gene. This CDR3 comprises 13 residues. The V gene lost 8 bases and the J gene lost 8 bases, with 16 bases spanning the gap. CDR3 sequence: CASDLRQADEQFF. CDR3 coding DNA: TGTGCCAGCGATCTTAGACAGGCTGATGAGCAGTTCTTC.

The rearrangement uses TRBV5-1 and TRBJ2-1; TRBD2 aligns across 13 bases. The V gene end was trimmed by 9 bases and the J gene end by 7 bases; junction bases not matched to a gene: 7. The CDR3 is 14 amino acids. Germline values: CDR1 SGHRS, CDR2 YFSETQ. Here the CDR3 reads CATKGLAGSNEQFF. DNA of the CDR3: TGCGCCACCAAGGGACTAGCGGGATCTAATGAGCAGTTCTTC. Full variable domain (rest looked up from reference TRBV5-1 and TRBJ2-1): KAGVTQTPRYLIKTRGQQVTLSCSPISGHRSVSWYQQTPGQGLQFLFEYFSETQRNKGNFPGRFSGRQFSNSRSEMNVSTLELGDSALYLCATKGLAGSNEQFFGPGTRLTVL.

The chain uses TRBV10-3 and TRBJ2-7; D may be TRBD1 (5 bases). Trimming stripped 0 bases from V and 3 bases from J, with 12 bases between. CDR3 length: 15 residues. Germline V CDR1 and CDR2: ENHRY, SYGVKD. CDR3 sequence (DNA): TGTGCCATCAGTGAGTCTCCCCAGGGCCGCTACGAGCAGTACTTC. This translates into CAISESPQGRYEQYF.

This clone is medium-sized (0.01 to 0.1%) within its sample. V and J are TRBV7-9 and TRBJ1-1; the D gene is possibly TRBD1 (6 bases). Deletions cut 4 bases from V and 1 base from J, with 13 bases between. This CDR3 has 15 residues. CDR1 is SEHNR and CDR2 is FQNEAQ in the germline V gene (reference sequence). The CDR3 DNA reads as TGTGCCAGCAGCTCGGTAGGGGGAGCGAACACTGAAGCTTTCTTT. Its protein product is CASSSVGGANTEAFF.

The rearrangement joins TRBV9 to TRBJ2-1; the match to TRBD2 covers 11 bases. This CDR3 has 13 amino acids. V trimming: 4 bases; J trimming: 7 bases; junction bases outside the gene matches: 1. Per the germline V gene, CDR1 is SGDLS and CDR2 is YYNGEE. The CDR3 nucleotides are TGTGCCAGCAGCATAGCGGGAGGGAATGAGCAGTTCTTC. This gives the protein CASSIAGGNEQFF.

The chain is built from TRBV4-2 and TRBJ2-3; TRBD2 aligns across 8 bases. V was clipped by 1 base and J by 4 bases; unmatched bases: 10. The CDR3 contains 17 residues. Looked up from germline, CDR1 is LGHNA and CDR2 is YNFKEQ. CDR3 sequence: CASSQGSNGREADTQYF. The CDR3 DNA sequence: TGTGCCAGCAGCCAAGGTTCTAACGGGAGGGAAGCAGATACGCAGTATTTT.

The chain employs TRBV7-9 and TRBJ1-1, with 11 nucleotides matching TRBD1. CDR1 is SEHNR and CDR2 is FQNEAQ in the germline V gene (reference sequence). J lost 4 bases, V lost 3 bases, and 4 bases had no gene match. The CDR3 consists of 15 residues. CDR3 coding DNA: TGTGCCAGCAGCTTCGGGACAGGGGGAGCCACTGAAGCTTTCTTT. Residues: CASSFGTGGATEAFF. Looking up the rest from reference TRBV7-9 and TRBJ1-1 gives the full variable domain: DTGVSQNPRHKITKRGQNVTFRCDPISEHNRLYWYRQTLGQGPEFLTYFQNEAQLEKSRLLSDRFSAERPKGSFSTLEIQRTEQGDSAMYLCASSFGTGGATEAFFGQGTRLTVV.

The V and J genes are TRBV29-1 and TRBJ2-3, with a weak D call TRBD2 (6 bases). This CDR3 contains 12 residues. Trimming pared 7 bases from V and 4 bases from J, leaving 12 bases between. The V gene's germline CDR1 is SQVTM and CDR2 ANQGSEA. CDR3 loop: CSEGGGADTQYF. In nucleotides, the CDR3 is TGCAGCGAGGGAGGTGGGGCAGATACGCAGTATTTT.

This clone was seen a few times. V and J are TRBV6-5 and TRBJ2-1, with D possibly TRBD2 on 5 matching bases. The CDR3 has 13 amino acids. V lost 4 bases, J lost 14 bases, and 18 bases lay in between. The germline gives CDR1 MNHEY, CDR2 SVGAGI. CDR3 sequence: CASSSAGPQREFF. CDR3 coding DNA: TGTGCCAGCAGTTCCGCGGGTCCTCAGAGGGAGTTCTTC.

This chain joins TRBV7-9 and TRBJ2-7; 7 bases align to TRBD1. With V trimmed by 5 bases and J by 0 bases, 7 bases remained unmatched. This CDR3 has 15 amino acids. Per germline, CDR1 SEHNR and CDR2 FQNEAQ (reference sequence). Here the CDR3 DNA reads TGTGCCAGCAGCCCGCCCGGGGACAGCTCCTACGAGCAGTACTTC. Translation: CASSPPGDSSYEQYF.

The V gene is TRBV2, the J gene TRBJ1-6; D is perhaps TRBD1 (6 bases). The V end was cut by 4 bases, the J end by 14 bases, with 12 bases between. The CDR3 spans 12 residues. Germline CDR1 and CDR2: SNHLY and FYNNEI. The CDR3: CASSGQGKALHF. The DNA for the CDR3 is TGTGCCAGCAGTGGCCAGGGGAAGGCCCTCCACTTT. Combining the CDR3 with reference TRBV2 and TRBJ1-6 gives the whole variable domain EPEVTQTPSHQVTQMGQEVILRCVPISNHLYFYWYRQILGQKVEFLVSFYNNEISEKSEIFDDQFSVERPDGSNFTLKIRSTKLEDSAMYFCASSGQGKALHFGNGTRLTVT.

The V and J genes are TRBV5-6 and TRBJ2-7, with 7 bases that match TRBD1. The CDR3 runs 16 residues. V dropped 1 base and J dropped 2; count of bases not matched to a gene: 9. CDR1 SGHDT and CDR2 YYEEEE come from the germline V gene. The CDR3 coding sequence is TGTGCCAGCAGCTTGTGGCTAGGACAGGCCGCCTACGAGCAGTACTTC. As protein: CASSLWLGQAAYEQYF.

The chain employs TRBV5-8 and TRBJ1-4; D unresolved. V was cut by 0 bases and J by 5 bases, with 17 bases left in between. The length of the CDR3 is 17 residues. Germline V CDR1 and CDR2: SGHTS, YDEGEE. The CDR3 region is CASSLASIGQLNEKLFF. The CDR3 region has the DNA TGTGCCAGCAGCTTGGCCAGCATTGGGCAGTTAAATGAAAAACTGTTTTTT.